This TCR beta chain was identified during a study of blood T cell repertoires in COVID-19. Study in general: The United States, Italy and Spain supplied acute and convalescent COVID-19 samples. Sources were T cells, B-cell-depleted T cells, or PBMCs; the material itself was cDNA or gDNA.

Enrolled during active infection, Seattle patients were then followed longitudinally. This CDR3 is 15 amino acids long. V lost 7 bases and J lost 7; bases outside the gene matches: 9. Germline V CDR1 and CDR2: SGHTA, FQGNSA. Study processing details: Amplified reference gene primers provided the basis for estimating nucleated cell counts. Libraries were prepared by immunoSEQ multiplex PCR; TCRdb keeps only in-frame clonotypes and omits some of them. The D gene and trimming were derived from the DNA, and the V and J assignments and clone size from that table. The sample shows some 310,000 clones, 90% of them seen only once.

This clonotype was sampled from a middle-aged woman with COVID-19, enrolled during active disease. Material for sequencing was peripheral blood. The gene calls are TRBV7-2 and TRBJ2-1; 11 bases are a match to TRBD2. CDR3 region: CASTSDGTSGNEQFF. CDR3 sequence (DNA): TGTGCCAGCACCTCCGATGGGACTAGCGGAAATGAGCAGTTCTTC.